This T cell receptor (beta chain) came from a study of blood T cell repertoires in COVID-19. Study-level information: The United States, Italy and Spain provided the acute and convalescent COVID-19 samples. Sources were T cells, B-cell-depleted T cells, or PBMCs; the material itself was cDNA or gDNA.

V lost 3 bases, J lost 0 bases, and 4 bases stayed unmatched. The CDR3 runs to 14 residues. The V gene's germline CDR1 is SQVTM and CDR2 ANQGSEA. Authors' methods: Estimated nucleated cell counts came from reference gene primer amplification. The method was immunoSEQ multiplex PCR; TCRdb's version includes in-frame clones alone and lacks a portion of them. The V and J calls and clone size were taken over from that table, and D and trimming were inferred from the DNA. Found here are 120,000 or so clones, approximately 87% of them singletons; the top ten hold 7.6%. This sequence originates from a man aged 50 or older with acute or convalescent COVID-19. The V gene is TRBV29-1, the J gene TRBJ1-2; 7 bases line up with TRBD1. Specimen: peripheral blood. CDR3 in amino acids: CSVDWDRSNYGYTF. CDR3 DNA sequence: TGCAGCGTTGACTGGGACAGATCTAACTATGGCTACACCTTC.